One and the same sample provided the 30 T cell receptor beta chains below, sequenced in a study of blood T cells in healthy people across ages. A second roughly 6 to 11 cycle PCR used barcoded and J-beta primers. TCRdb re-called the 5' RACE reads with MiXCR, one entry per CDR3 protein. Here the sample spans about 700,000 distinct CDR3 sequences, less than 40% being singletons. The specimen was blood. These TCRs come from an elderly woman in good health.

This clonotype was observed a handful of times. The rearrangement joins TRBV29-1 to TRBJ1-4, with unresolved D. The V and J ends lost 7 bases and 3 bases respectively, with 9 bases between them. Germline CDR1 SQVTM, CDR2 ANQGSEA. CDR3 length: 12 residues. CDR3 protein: CSGRTPNEKLFF. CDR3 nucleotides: TGCAGCGGCAGGACCCCTAATGAAAAACTGTTTTTT.

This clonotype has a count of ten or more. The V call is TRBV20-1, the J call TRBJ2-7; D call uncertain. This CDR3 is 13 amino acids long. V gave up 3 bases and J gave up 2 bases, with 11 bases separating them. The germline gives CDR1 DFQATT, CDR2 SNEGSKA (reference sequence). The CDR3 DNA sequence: TGCAGTGCTAGGCCAGACAACCCCTACGAGCAGTACTTC. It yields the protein CSARPDNPYEQYF.

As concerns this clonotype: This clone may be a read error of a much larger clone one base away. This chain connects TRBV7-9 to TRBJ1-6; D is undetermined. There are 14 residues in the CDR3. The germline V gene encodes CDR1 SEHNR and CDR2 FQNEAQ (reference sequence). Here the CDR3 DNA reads TGTGTCAGCAGCAACCCCCCGGGGAATTCACCCCTCCACTTT. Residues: CVSSNPPGNSPLHF.

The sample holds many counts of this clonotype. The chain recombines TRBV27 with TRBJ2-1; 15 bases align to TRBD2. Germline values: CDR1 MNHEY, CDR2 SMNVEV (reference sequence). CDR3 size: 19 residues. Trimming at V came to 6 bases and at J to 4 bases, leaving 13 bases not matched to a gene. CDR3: CASSLSAGTSGGLYNEQFF. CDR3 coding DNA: TGTGCCAGCAGCCTGAGCGCCGGGACTAGCGGGGGGCTGTACAATGAGCAGTTCTTC.

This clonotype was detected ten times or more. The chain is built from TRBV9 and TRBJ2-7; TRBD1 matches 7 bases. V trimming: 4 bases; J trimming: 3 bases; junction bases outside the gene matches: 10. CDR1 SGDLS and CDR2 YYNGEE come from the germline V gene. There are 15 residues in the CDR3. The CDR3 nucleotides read TGTGCCAGCAGCCGGGGCAGGGGGAGCCACTACGAGCAGTACTTC. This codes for CASSRGRGSHYEQYF.

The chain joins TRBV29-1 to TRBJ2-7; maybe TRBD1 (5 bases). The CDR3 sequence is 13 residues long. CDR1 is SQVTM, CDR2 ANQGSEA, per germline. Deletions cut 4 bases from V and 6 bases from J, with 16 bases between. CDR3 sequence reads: CSVVGQGTGEQYF. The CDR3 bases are TGCAGCGTTGTAGGGCAGGGAACGGGCGAGCAGTACTTC.

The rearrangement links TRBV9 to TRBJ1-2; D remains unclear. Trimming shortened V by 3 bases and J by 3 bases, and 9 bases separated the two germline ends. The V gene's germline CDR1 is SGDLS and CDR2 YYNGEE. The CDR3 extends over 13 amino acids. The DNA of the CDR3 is TGTGCCAGCAGCGCGCCAGGAGACTATGGCTACACCTTC. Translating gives CASSAPGDYGYTF. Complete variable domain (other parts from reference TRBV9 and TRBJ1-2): DSGVTQTPKHLITATGQRVTLRCSPRSGDLSVYWYQQSLDQGLQFLIQYYNGEERAKGNILERFSAQQFPDLHSELNLSSLELGDSALYFCASSAPGDYGYTFGSGTRLTVV.

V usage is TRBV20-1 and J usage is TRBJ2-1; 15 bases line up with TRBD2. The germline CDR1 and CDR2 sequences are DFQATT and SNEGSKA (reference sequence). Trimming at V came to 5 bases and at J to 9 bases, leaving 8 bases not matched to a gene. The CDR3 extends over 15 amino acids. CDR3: CSALSGLAGGFEQFF. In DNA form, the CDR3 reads TGCAGTGCTCTATCCGGACTAGCGGGAGGGTTTGAGCAGTTCTTC.

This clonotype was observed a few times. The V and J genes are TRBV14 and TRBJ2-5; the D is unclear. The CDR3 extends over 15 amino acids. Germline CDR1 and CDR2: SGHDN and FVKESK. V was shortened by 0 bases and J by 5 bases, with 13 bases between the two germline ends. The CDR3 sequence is CASSQDPVPFETQYF. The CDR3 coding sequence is TGTGCCAGCAGCCAAGATCCAGTCCCCTTCGAGACCCAGTACTTC.

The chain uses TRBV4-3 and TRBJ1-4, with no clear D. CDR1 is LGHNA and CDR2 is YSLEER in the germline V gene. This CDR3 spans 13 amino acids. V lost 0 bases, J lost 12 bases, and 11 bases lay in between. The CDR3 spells CASSQDRPAELFF. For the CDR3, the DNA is TGCGCCAGCAGCCAAGATAGGCCAGCCGAACTGTTTTTT.

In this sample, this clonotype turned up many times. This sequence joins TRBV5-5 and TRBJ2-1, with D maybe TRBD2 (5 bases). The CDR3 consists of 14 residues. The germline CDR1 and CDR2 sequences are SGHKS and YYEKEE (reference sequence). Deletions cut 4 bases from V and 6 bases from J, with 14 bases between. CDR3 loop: CASSPIPGSNEQFF. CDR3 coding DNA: TGTGCCAGCAGCCCAATTCCGGGGAGCAATGAGCAGTTCTTC.

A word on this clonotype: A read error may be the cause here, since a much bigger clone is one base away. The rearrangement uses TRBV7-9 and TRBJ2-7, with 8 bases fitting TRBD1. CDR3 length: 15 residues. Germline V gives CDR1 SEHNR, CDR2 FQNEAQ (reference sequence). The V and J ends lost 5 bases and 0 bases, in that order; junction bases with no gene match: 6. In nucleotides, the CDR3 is TGTGCCAGCAGCCACAGGGGACAGGCCTCCTACGAGCAGTACTTC. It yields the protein CASSHRGQASYEQYF.

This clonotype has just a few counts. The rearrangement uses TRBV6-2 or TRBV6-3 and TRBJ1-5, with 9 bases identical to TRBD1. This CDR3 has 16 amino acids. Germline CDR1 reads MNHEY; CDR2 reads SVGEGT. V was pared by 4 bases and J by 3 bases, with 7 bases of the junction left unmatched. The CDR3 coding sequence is TGTGCCAGCAGTTCGATACAGGGGGCGGACAATCAGCCCCAGCATTTT. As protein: CASSSIQGADNQPQHF.

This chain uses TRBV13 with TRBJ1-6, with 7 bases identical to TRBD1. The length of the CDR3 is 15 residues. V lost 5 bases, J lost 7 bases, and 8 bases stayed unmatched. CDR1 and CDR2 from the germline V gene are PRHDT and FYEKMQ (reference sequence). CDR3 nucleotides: TGTGCCAGCAGCGACACAGGGGTGGAAAATTCACCCCTCCACTTT. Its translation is CASSDTGVENSPLHF.

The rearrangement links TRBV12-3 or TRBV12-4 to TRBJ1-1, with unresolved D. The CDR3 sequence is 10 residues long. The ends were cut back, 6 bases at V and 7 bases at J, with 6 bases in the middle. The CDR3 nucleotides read TGTGCCAGCAGCCGCTTTGAAGCTTTCTTT. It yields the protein CASSRFEAFF.

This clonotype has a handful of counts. The CDR3 DNA sequence: TGTGCCAGCAGTTACTCGAGGGCCGGGGAGCTGTTTTTT. It codes for CASSYSRAGELFF. This sequence joins TRBV6-2 or TRBV6-3 and TRBJ2-2; D is possibly TRBD2 (5 bases). Germline loops: CDR1 MNHEY, CDR2 SVGEGT. Between the trimmed V and J ends, which lost 0 bases and 6 bases, there was a span of 5 bases. The CDR3 totals 13 residues.

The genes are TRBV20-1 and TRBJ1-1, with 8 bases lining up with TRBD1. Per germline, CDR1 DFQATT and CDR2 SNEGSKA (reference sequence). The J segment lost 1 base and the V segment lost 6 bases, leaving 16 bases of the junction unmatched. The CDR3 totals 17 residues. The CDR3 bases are TGCAGTGCCACGAATCGAATTAAACAGGGGGGGAACACTGAAGCTTTCTTT. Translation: CSATNRIKQGGNTEAFF.

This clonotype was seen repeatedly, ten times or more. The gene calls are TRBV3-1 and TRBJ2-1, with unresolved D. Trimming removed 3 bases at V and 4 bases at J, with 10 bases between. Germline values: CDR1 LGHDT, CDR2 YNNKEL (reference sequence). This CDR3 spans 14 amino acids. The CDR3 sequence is CASSQVGPYNEQFF. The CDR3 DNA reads TGTGCCAGCAGCCAGGTTGGACCTTACAATGAGCAGTTCTTC.

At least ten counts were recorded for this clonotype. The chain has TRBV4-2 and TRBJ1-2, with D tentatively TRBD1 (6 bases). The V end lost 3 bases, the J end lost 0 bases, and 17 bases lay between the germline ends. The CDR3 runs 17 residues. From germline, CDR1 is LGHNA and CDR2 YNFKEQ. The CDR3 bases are TGTGCCAGCAGCCAGGATAACAGGGCTCCGGCTAACTATGGCTACACCTTC. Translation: CASSQDNRAPANYGYTF.

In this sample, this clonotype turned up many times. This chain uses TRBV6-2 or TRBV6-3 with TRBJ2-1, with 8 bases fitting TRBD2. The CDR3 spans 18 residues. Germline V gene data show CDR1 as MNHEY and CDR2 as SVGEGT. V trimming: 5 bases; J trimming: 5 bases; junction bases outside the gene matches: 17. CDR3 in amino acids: CASSPRGRGAAGHNEQFF. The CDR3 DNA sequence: TGTGCCAGCAGTCCCCGGGGGCGGGGGGCCGCGGGCCACAATGAGCAGTTCTTC.

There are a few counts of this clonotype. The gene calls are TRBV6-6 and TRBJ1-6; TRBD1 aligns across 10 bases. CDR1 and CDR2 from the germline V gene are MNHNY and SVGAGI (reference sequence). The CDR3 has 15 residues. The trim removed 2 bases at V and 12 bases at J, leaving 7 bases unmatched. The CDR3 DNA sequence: TGTGCCAGCAGTTACCCCGGGACAGGGGCCCTACCCCTCCACTTT. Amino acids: CASSYPGTGALPLHF.

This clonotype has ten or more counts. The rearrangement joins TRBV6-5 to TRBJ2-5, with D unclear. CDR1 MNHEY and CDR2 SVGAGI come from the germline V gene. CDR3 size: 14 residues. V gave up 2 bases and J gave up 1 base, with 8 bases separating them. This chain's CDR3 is CASSYEPGQETQYF. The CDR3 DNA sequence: TGTGCCAGCAGTTACGAGCCAGGCCAAGAGACCCAGTACTTC.

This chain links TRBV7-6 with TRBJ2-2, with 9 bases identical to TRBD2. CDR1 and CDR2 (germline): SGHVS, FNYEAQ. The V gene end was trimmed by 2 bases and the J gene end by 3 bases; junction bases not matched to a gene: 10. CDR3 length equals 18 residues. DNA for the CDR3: TGTGCCAGCAGCTTAAAAGGGCTAGCGGGAATTTACACCGGGGAGCTGTTTTTT. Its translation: CASSLKGLAGIYTGELFF. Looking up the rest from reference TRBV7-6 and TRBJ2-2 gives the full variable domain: GAGVSQSPRYKVTKRGQDVALRCDPISGHVSLYWYRQALGQGPEFLTYFNYEAQQDKSGLPNDRFSAERPEGSISTLTIQRTEQRDSAMYRCASSLKGLAGIYTGELFFGEGSRLTVL.

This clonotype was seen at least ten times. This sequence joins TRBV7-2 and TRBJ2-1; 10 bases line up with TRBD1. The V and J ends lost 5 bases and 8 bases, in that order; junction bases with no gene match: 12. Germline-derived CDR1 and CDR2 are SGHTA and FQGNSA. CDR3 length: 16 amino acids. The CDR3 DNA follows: TGTGCCAGCAGCCGGACAGGGGGGTTTGTTGGGGATGAGCAGTTCTTC. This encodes CASSRTGGFVGDEQFF.

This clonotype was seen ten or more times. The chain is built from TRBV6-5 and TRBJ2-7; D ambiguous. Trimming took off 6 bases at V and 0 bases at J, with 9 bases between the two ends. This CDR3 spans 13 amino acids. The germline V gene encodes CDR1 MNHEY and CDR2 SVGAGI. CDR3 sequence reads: CASSRASSYEQYF. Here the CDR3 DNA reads TGTGCCAGCAGCCGTGCCTCCTCCTACGAGCAGTACTTC.

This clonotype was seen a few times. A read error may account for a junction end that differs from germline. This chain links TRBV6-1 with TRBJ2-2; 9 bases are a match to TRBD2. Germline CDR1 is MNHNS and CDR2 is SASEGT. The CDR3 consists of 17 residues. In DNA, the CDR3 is TGTGCCAGCGAGGAGAAGCGGGGGGAAGTCTTTGGCGGGGAGCGGTTTTTT. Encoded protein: CASEEKRGEVFGGERFF.

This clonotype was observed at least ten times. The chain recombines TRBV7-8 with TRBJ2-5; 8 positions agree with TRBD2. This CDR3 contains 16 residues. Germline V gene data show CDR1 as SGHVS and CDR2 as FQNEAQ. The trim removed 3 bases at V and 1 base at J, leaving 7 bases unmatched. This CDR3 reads CASSFGAGGFQETQYF. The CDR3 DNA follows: TGTGCCAGCAGCTTCGGGGCGGGGGGCTTCCAAGAGACCCAGTACTTC.

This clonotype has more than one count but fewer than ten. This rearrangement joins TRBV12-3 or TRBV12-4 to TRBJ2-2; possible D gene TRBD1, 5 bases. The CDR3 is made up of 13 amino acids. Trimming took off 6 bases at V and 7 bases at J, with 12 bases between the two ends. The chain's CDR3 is CASRQQEFGELFF. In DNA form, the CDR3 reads TGTGCCAGCAGACAACAGGAGTTCGGGGAGCTGTTTTTT.

CDR3 nucleotides: TGTGCCTGGAGTCAGGCAGCGAATAATTCACCCCTCCACTTT. Translated, it gives CAWSQAANNSPLHF. The rearrangement joins TRBV30 to TRBJ1-6; D not certain. Per the germline V gene, CDR1 is GTSNPN and CDR2 is SVGIG (reference sequence). The CDR3 runs 14 residues. Trimming shortened V by 2 bases and J by 5 bases, and 10 bases separated the two germline ends.

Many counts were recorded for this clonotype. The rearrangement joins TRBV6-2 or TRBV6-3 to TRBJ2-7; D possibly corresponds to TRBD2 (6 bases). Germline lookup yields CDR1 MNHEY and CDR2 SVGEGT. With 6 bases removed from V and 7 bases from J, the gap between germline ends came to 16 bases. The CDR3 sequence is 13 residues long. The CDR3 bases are TGTGCCAGCAGCCTCTCGAGGCGGGGAGAGCAGTACTTC. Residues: CASSLSRRGEQYF.